The clone carrying this TCR beta chain was picked up a small number of times. Trimming cost V 0 bases and J 9 bases, with 14 bases left between them. From germline, CDR1 is SGHTA and CDR2 FQGNSA. This CDR3 is built from 14 residues. This sample is drawn from a study of T-cell memory formation after mild COVID-19. Barcoded TCR alpha and TCR beta cDNA libraries with UMIs came from 5'RACE using constant-segment primers. TCRdb recomputed calls from the 5' RACE reads with MiXCR, one row per CDR3 protein. The sample lists about 400,000 distinct CDR3 sequences; 23% were seen once. V usage is TRBV7-2 and J usage is TRBJ1-2; D is undetermined. The material sequenced was PBMCs or a T cell subset sorted from them (not recorded which). This clonotype was obtained from an adult woman who had mild COVID-19 (a few samples of this study predate the infection). Cell type and time point are not known. CDR3 in DNA: TGTGCCAGCAGCTTAGCGAGGAGGGATGGTAGCTACACCTTC. Its protein is CASSLARRDGSYTF.